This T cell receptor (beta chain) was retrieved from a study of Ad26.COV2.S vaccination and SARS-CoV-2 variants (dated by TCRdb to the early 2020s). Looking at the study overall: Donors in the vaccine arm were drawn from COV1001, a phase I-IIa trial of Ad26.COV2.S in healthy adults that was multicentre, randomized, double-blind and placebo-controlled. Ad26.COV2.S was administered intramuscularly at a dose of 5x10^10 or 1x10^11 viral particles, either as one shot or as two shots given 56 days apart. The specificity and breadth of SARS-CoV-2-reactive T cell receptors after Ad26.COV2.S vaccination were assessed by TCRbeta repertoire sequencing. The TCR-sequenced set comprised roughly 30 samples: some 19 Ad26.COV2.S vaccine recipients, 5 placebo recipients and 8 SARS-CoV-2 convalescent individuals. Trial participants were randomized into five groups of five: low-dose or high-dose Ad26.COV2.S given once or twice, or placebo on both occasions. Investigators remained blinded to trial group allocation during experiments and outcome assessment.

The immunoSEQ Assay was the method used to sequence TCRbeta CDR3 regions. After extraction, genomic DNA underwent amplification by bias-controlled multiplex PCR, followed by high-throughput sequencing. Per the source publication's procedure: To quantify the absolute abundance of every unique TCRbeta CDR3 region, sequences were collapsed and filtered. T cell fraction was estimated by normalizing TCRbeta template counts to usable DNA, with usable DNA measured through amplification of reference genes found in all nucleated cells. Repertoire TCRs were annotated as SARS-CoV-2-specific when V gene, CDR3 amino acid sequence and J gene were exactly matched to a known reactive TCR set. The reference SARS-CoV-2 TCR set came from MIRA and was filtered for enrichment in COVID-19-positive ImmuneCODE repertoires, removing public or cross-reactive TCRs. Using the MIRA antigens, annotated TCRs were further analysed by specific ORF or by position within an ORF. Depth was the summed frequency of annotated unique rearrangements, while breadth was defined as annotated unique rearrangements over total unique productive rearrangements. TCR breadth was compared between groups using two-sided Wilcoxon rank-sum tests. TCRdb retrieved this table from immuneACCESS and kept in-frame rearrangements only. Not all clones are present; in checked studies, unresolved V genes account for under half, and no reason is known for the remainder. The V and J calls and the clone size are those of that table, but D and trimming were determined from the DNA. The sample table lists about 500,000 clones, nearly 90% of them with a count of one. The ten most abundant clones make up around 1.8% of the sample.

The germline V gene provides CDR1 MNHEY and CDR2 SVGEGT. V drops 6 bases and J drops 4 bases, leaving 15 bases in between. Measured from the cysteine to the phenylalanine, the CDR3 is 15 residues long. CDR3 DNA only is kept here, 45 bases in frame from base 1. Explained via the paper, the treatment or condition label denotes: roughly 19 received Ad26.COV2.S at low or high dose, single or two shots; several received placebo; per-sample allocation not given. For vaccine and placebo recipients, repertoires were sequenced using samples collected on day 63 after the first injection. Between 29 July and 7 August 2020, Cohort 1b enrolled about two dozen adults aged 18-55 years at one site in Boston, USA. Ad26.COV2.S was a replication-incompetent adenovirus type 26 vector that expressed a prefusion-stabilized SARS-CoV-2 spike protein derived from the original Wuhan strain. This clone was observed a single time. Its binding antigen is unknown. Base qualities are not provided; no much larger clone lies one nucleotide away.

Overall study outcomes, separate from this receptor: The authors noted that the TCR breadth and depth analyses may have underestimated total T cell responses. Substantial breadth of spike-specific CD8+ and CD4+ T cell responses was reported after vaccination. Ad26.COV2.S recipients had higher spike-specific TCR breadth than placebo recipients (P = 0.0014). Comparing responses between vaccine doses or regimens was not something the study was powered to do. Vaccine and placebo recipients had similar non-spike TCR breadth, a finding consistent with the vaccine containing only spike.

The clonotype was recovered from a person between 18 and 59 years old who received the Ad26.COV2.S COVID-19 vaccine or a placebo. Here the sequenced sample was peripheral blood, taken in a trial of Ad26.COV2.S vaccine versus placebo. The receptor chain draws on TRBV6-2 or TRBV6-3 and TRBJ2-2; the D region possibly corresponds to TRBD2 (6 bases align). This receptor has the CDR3 CASSRPGLITGELFF. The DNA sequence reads TGTGCCAGCAGCCGCCCGGGACTTATCACCGGGGAGCTGTTTTTT.